This TCR beta chain originates from a study of graft-versus-host responses after intestinal transplantation. Repertoires were generated with immunoSEQ multiplex PCR, while TCRdb's copy carries only in-frame clones and drops some. The sample has about 120,000 clones, 85% to 95% seen once. Trimming removed 4 bases from V and 5 bases from J, with 12 bases in between. CDR1 and CDR2 (germline): SGHRS, YFSETQ. This CDR3 contains 13 residues. Notes on this clone: Its antigen remains unknown.

This clonotype originated in a human donor who received an intestinal transplant. The starting material was unstimulated CD4+ T cells sorted from spleen or lymph node cells, obtained before intestinal transplant. The chain couples TRBV5-1 to TRBJ1-1; no firm D call. The CDR3 here is CASSTAVFTEAFF. The CDR3 nucleotides are TGCGCCAGCAGCACCGCTGTCTTTACTGAAGCTTTCTTT.